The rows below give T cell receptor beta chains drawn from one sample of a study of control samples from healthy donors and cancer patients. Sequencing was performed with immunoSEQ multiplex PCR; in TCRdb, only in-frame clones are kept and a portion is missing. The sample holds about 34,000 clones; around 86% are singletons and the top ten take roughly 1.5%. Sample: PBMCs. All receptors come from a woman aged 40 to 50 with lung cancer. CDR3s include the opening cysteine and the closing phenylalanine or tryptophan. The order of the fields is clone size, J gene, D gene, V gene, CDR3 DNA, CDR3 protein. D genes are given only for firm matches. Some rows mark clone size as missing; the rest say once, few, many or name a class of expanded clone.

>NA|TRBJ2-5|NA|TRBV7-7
TGTGCCAGCAGCACGACCGGGCTCCAAGAGACCCAGTACTTC
CASSTTGLQETQYF
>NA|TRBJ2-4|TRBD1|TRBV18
TGTGCCAGCTCCCGGACAGGGTGGGTAGCCAAAAACATTCAGTACTTC
CASSRTGWVAKNIQYF
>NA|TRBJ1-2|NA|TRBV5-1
TGCGCCAGCAGCTTAGAGGGGCCTAGGGATGGCTACACCTTC
CASSLEGPRDGYTF
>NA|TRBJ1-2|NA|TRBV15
TGTGCCACCAGCATACGATTACAGGGAGATGGCTACACCTTC
CATSIRLQGDGYTF
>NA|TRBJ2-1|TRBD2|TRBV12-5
TGTGCTAGTGGTTTGTCAGCTAGCGGAAGCTCCTACAATGAGCAGTTCTTC
CASGLSASGSSYNEQFF
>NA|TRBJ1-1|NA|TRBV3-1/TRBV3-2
TGTGCCAGCAGCCAAGGCGGGTTGGAAGCTTTCTTT
CASSQGGLEAFF
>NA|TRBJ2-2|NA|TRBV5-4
TGTGCCAGTAGCTTGGTGTCCGACACCGGGGAGCTGTTTTTT
CASSLVSDTGELFF
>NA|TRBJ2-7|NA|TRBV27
TGTGCCAGCAGTTTTCGAGGACAGTCGATCGAGCAGTACTTC
CASSFRGQSIEQYF
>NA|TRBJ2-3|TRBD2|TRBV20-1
TGCAGTGCTAGTCCCCTAGCGGGGGGAGAAGATACGCAGTATTTT
CSASPLAGGEDTQYF
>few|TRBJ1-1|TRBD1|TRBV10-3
TGTGCCATCAGTCGGACAGGGAACACTGAAGCTTTCTTT
CAISRTGNTEAFF
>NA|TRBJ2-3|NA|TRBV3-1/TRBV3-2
TGTGCCAGCAGCCAAGATAAGTTTGGGGCTAGCACAGATACGCAGTATTTT
CASSQDKFGASTDTQYF
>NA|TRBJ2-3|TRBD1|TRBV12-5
TGTGCTAGTGGTTTGGTATGGGGACAGGGGGCTGACACAGATACGCAGTATTTT
CASGLVWGQGADTDTQYF
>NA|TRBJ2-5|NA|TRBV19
TGTGCCAGTAGTATAGGGCAGGGGTCTGAGACCCAGTACTTC
CASSIGQGSETQYF
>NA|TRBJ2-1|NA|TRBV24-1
TGTGCCACCAGTGATTCTCACAGGAATGAGCAGTTCTTC
CATSDSHRNEQFF
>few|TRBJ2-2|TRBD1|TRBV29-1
TGCAGCGTCATGGACAGGGCCGGGACCGGGGAGCTGTTTTTT
CSVMDRAGTGELFF
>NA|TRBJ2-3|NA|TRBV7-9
TGTGCCAGCAGCCCTACAGATACGCAGTATTTT
CASSPTDTQYF
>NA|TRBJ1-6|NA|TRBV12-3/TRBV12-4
TGTGCCAGTACCCCTGACACAAATTCACCCCTCCACTTT
CASTPDTNSPLHF
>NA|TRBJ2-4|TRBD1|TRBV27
TGTGCCAGCAGTCTATCGCAACAGGGGCACATTCAGTACTTC
CASSLSQQGHIQYF
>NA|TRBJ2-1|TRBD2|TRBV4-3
TGCGCCAGCAGCCAAGACCTAGCGGGGGGTTCCTACAATGAGCAGTTCTTC
CASSQDLAGGSYNEQFF
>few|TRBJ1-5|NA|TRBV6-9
TGTGCCAGCACCACCAGGCAGTCGAGCAATCAGCCCCAGCATTTT
CASTTRQSSNQPQHF
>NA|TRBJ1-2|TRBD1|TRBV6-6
TGTGCCAGCAGGGGGGGACAGGAGGTTCCCCTCTACACCTTC
CASRGGQEVPLYTF
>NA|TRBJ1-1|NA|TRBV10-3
TGTGCCATCAGTGAGTTCGAGGAGGGAGACACTGAAGCTTTCTTT
CAISEFEEGDTEAFF
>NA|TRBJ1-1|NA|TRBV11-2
TGTGCCAGCAGCTTTCACGCGGGGGTTAACACTGAAGCTTTCTTT
CASSFHAGVNTEAFF
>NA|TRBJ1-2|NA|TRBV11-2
TGTGCCAGCAGCTTAGCGAGGCAGGGTAATGGCTACACCTTC
CASSLARQGNGYTF
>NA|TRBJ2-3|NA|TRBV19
TGTGCCAGTCGGCCCAGAGGAGCGGATACGCAGTATTTT
CASRPRGADTQYF
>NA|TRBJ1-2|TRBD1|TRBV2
TGTGCCAGCCAGAGGGACAGAAACTATGGCTACACCTTC
CASQRDRNYGYTF
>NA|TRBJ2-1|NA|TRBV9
TGTGCCAGCAGCCCGGGGGCAGGGGGAGGTATCGATGAGCAGTTCTTC
CASSPGAGGGIDEQFF
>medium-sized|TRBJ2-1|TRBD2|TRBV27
TGTGCCAGCAGTTTTCTAGCGGGGGACGGTGAGCAGTTCTTC
CASSFLAGDGEQFF
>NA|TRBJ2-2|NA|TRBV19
TGTGCCAGTAGTATCAGAGGGGAGGGGGAGCTGTTTTTT
CASSIRGEGELFF
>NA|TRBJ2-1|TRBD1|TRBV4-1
TGCGCCAGCAGCGCCCGGGACAGGGGGTTTAATGAGCAGTTCTTC
CASSARDRGFNEQFF
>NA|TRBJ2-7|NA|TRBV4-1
TGCGCCAGCAGCCAAGATCTAGTCCCAACAGGCCCCTACGAGCAGTACTTC
CASSQDLVPTGPYEQYF
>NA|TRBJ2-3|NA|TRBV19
TGTGCCAGTAGTCAAGGGACTGGCACAGATACGCAGTATTTT
CASSQGTGTDTQYF
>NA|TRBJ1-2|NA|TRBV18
TGTGCCAGCCCATCCTCGACCGTGGACTATGGCTACACCTTC
CASPSSTVDYGYTF
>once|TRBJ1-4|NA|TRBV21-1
TGTGCCAGCAGCAAAGCGGGGGATAACGAAAAACTGTTTTTT
CASSKAGDNEKLFF
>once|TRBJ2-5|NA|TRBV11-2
TGTGCCAGCAGCCCTAGCGTGAGGGCGGAGACCCAGTACTTC
CASSPSVRAETQYF
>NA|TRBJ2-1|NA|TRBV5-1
TGCGCCAGCAGCTTGTCATACAATGAGCAGTTCTTC
CASSLSYNEQFF
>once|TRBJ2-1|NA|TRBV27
TGTGCCAGCAGTTTAAGATCGGCCAGGAATGAGCAGTTCTTC
CASSLRSARNEQFF
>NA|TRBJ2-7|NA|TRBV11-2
TGTGCCAGCAGCTTTGCCGGGACGGCCGACGAGCAGTACTTC
CASSFAGTADEQYF
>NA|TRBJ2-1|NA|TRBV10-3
TGTGCCATCAGCCAGCCTGGACAGGAGCAGTTCTTC
CAISQPGQEQFF
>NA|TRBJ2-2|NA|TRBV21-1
NA
CATSVGTGNTGELFF
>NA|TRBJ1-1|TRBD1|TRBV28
TGTGCCAGCAGTACCCTGAGGGACAGCCACTTT
CASSTLRDSHF
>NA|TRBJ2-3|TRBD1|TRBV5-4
TGTGCCAGCAGCCGGGACAGGGGCACAGATACGCAGTATTTT
CASSRDRGTDTQYF
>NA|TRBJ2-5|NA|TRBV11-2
TGTGCCAGCAGCCAGGGAGCGGGGACACAAGAGACCCAGTACTTC
CASSQGAGTQETQYF
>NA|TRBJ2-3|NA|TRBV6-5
TGTGCCAGCAGTTCGGGACTCGGCACAGATACGCAGTATTTT
CASSSGLGTDTQYF
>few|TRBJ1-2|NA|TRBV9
TGTGCCAGCAGCCTCCTGGGGGGGTCTGGCTACACCTTC
CASSLLGGSGYTF
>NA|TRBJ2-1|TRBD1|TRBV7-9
TGTGCCAGCAGCCCGCGGACAGGGGGTTCCTACAATGAGCAGTTCTTC
CASSPRTGGSYNEQFF
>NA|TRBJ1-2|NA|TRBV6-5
TGTGCCAGCCGCATTACAGAAACTTCTAACTATGGCTACACCTTC
CASRITETSNYGYTF
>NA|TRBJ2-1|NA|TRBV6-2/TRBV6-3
TGTGCCAGCAGTTACCGGTACAATGAGCAGTTCTTC
CASSYRYNEQFF
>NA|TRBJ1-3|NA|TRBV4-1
TGCGCCAGCAGCCAAGGGCAGAACAGGGTGGCCGGAAACACCATATATTTT
CASSQGQNRVAGNTIYF
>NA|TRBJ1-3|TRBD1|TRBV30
TGTGCCTGGAGCGCCGACAGGGTCTCTGGAAACACCATATATTTT
CAWSADRVSGNTIYF
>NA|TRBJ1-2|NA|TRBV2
TGTGCCAGCAGTCCAGGGGAAAACTATGGCTACACCTTC
CASSPGENYGYTF